This TCR beta chain is drawn from a study of cytomegalovirus exposure and HLA in healthy donors. Whole-study findings and limits: Across all donors, roughly uniform sequencing depth was an assumption of the presence/absence analyses.

A word on this clone: The antigen is not known.

60 Vbeta and 13 Jbeta primers were used in PCR. This table comes from immunoSEQ multiplex PCR, and its TCRdb copy is limited to in-frame clones, with some not included. Of around 150,000 clones listed, around 79% were seen once; the top ten hold roughly 6.3%. Germline V gene sequence: CDR1 LGHNA, CDR2 YNFKEQ. The CDR3 runs 14 residues. Trimming shortened V by 4 bases and J by 5 bases, and 14 bases separated the two germline ends. The sample consisted of PBMCs. The V gene is TRBV4-2, the J gene TRBJ2-5; possibly TRBD2 for D (5 bases). The TCR comes from a man in his forties or fifties in good health and CMV-seropositive. This CDR3 reads CASSPRLADETQYF. In DNA, the CDR3 is TGTGCCAGCAGCCCCCGGCTAGCTGACGAGACCCAGTACTTC.